Below are 30 T cell receptor delta chains sequenced from a single sample in a study of delta chains in infants with herpesvirus infections. Gamma-chain- and delta-chain-specific primers converted PBMC RNA into TCR cDNA. TCRdb re-called the RT-PCR reads using CATT. The data show roughly 1,400 delta-chain clones, with 29% seen just once and roughly a tenth held by the top ten. The sample was peripheral blood, taken at time point 1 of longitudinal follow-up. These receptors were taken from a human donor who was a Ugandan infant, either HIV-exposed or HIV-unexposed (not recorded which).

The chain links TRDV2 to TRDJ2, with 13 nucleotides matching TRDD3. With V trimmed by 3 bases and J by 3 bases, 3 bases remained unmatched. Looked up from germline, CDR1 is GEAIGNYY and CDR2 is EKD. The CDR3 covers 16 residues. The CDR3 DNA reads as TGTGCCTGTGACGTACTGGGGGATACGATGACAGCACAACTCTTCTTT. It specifies CACDVLGDTMTAQLFF.

The genes are TRDV2 and TRDJ1; TRDD3 aligns across 10 bases. V was pared by 4 bases and J by 0 bases, with 10 bases of the junction left unmatched. This CDR3 contains 17 residues. Germline values: CDR1 GEAIGNYY, CDR2 EKD. Here the CDR3 DNA reads TGTGCCTGTGAACTGACTGGGGGATGGGGGTACACCGATAAACTCATCTTT. Its translation is CACELTGGWGYTDKLIF.

This clone showed up just a few times. The V call is TRDV1, the J call TRDJ1; tentatively, D is TRDD2 (6 bases). V lost 3 bases and J lost 3, with 29 bases in between. The germline V gene encodes CDR1 TSWWSYY and CDR2 QGS. This CDR3 is 20 amino acids long. The CDR3 region is CALGDVNLPTTAPVADKLIF. The CDR3 DNA reads as TGTGCTCTTGGGGACGTAAACCTTCCAACCACGGCACCCGTCGCCGATAAACTCATCTTT.

Judged by abundance, this clone is large (0.1 to 1%). In the same sample, other DNA sequences code for this CDR3. No call was made for the V gene; the J gene is TRDJ1; TRDD3 is the table's D call, not checked against the DNA. The CDR3 has 26 amino acids. In nucleotides, the CDR3 is TGCGCTACAGGCTGGGTTCCATCTCACACACGCATCTTACCGGGGATACGGAGAAGTCGTACCGATAAACTCATCTTT. Translation gives CATGWVPSHTRILPGIRRSRTDKLIF.

About this clone itself: A single base is all that separates this from a far larger clone, so a read error is likely. Other DNA sequences of this sample code for an identical CDR3. The chain joins TRDV1 to TRDJ3; D may be TRDD3 (5 bases). Germline lookup yields CDR1 TSWWSYY and CDR2 QGS. The CDR3 loop spans 20 amino acids. For the CDR3, the DNA is TGTGCTCTTGGGGAACTGGGGGCCGACCGAAGCTCCTGGGACACCCGACAGATGTTTTTT. Protein sequence: CALGELGADRSSWDTRQMFF.

A note on this clone: Just one base apart from a much larger clone, this may be a read error. The rearrangement joins TRDV2 to TRDJ3; tentatively, D is TRDD3 (5 bases). The CDR3 has 17 residues. CDR1 GEAIGNYY and CDR2 EKD come from the germline V gene. The V end was cut by 0 bases, the J end by 3 bases, with 11 bases between. The CDR3 here is CACDTITGSWDTRQMFF. The CDR3 DNA is TGTGCCTGTGACACCATAACTGGAAGCTGGGACACCCGACAGATGTTTTTC.

This clone was seen a handful of times. V and J are TRDV2 and TRDJ3; 13 bases align to TRDD3. Looked up from germline, CDR1 is GEAIGNYY and CDR2 is EKD. The CDR3 consists of 22 residues. V was clipped by 3 bases and J by 3 bases; unmatched bases: 16. For the CDR3, the DNA is TGTGCCTGTGACGGAAAAACTGGGGGATACGCTATATTTTTCTGGGACACCCGACAGATGTTTTTC. It encodes CACDGKTGGYAIFFWDTRQMFF.

This clone was counted a single time. A clone one base away is much larger, so this may be a read error. As DNA, the CDR3 is TGTGCTCTTGGGGAAGATCCGGGGCACCGTCCGTCCGTACTTTATGGGGGATTTCACACCGATAAACTCATCTTT. It yields the protein CALGEDPGHRPSVLYGGFHTDKLIF. The chain employs TRDV1 and TRDJ1; 8 bases align to TRDD3. CDR1 and CDR2 from the germline V gene are TSWWSYY and QGS. The CDR3 sequence is 25 residues long. The ends lost 2 bases at V and 0 bases at J; junction bases unmatched: 32.

By frequency in the sample, this clone is medium-sized. Other DNA sequences in the sample encode the same CDR3. The chain has TRDV1 and TRDJ1; 9 bases fit TRDD3. V trimming: 1 base; J trimming: 1 base; junction bases outside the gene matches: 10. Germline-derived CDR1 and CDR2 are TSWWSYY and QGS. This CDR3 region has 18 residues. The CDR3 DNA reads TGTGCTCTTGGGGAACACACTACGTGGGGGATAAGCACCGATAAACTCATCTTT. Translated, it gives CALGEHTTWGISTDKLIF.

This clone is termed medium-sized. The chain has TRDV2 and TRDJ1; 10 bases map to TRDD3. The CDR3 length is 14 residues. V gave up 1 base and J gave up 4 bases; unmatched junction bases: 2. CDR1 is GEAIGNYY, CDR2 EKD, per germline. In DNA, the CDR3 is TGTGCCTGTGACACTCTGGGGGATAGCGATAAACTCATCTTT. It codes for CACDTLGDSDKLIF.

This clone counts as large. The chain links TRDV3 to TRDJ1, with 7 bases aligning to TRDD3. CDR1 is TVYSNPD, CDR2 GDNSRS, per germline (reference sequence). V lost 3 bases and J lost 7; bases outside the gene matches: 8. This CDR3 contains 12 residues. The CDR3 sequence: CALFGGALKLIF. CDR3 DNA: TGTGCCTTATTTGGGGGAGCCCTTAAACTCATCTTT. The whole variable domain, remainder taken from reference TRDV3 and TRDJ1, is CDKVTQSSPDQTVASGSEVVLLCTYDTVYSNPDLFWYRIRPDYSFQFVFYGDNSRSEGADFTQGRFSVKHILTQKAFHLVISPVRTEDSATYYCALFGGALKLIFGKGTRVTVEP.

The chain recombines TRDV1 with TRDJ1; D not resolved. Looked up from germline, CDR1 is TSWWSYY and CDR2 is QGS. Trimming stripped 4 bases from V and 0 bases from J, with 6 bases between. This CDR3 has 13 amino acids. CDR3 DNA: TGTGCTCTTGGGGCGGGGTACACCGATAAACTCATCTTT. Translated, it gives CALGAGYTDKLIF.

This clone is labeled medium-sized. V and J are TRDV1 and TRDJ1; D is unresolved. The CDR3 is made up of 17 amino acids. The germline V and J ends were trimmed by 2 bases and 0 bases, with 16 bases remaining between them. Germline CDR1 is TSWWSYY and CDR2 is QGS. The CDR3 region has the DNA TGTGCTCTTGGGGAAGTTAAGGGACGATCATACACCGATAAACTCATCTTT. It codes for CALGEVKGRSYTDKLIF.

This clone is categorized as large. Other DNA sequences within the sample encode an identical CDR3. This chain joins TRDV1 and TRDJ2, with 9 bases aligning to TRDD3. After removal of 2 bases from V and 4 bases from J, the junction contained 26 bases not matched to a gene. The CDR3 length is 23 residues. In germline, CDR1 is TSWWSYY, CDR2 QGS. The CDR3 DNA reads TGTGCTCTTGGGGAATTCCCCATTCCTACGTCGATATGGGGGATATATGGGACAGCACAACTCTTCTTT. Amino acids: CALGEFPIPTSIWGIYGTAQLFF.

This chain uses TRDV3 with TRDJ1; possible D gene TRDD3, 6 bases. The CDR3 runs 13 residues. The germline CDR1 and CDR2 sequences are TVYSNPD and GDNSRS (reference sequence). Trimming removed 2 bases from V and 8 bases from J, with 18 bases in between. The CDR3 loop is CAFAAPWGLKLIF. CDR3 nucleotides: TGTGCCTTTGCCGCCCCTTGGGGGCTCAAACTCATCTTT.

In its sample, this clone is large (0.1 to 1%). The rearrangement uses TRDV1 and TRDJ1, with a possible D match to TRDD3 (7 bases). Between the trimmed V and J ends, which lost 1 base and 7 bases, there was a span of 31 bases. Germline assignment: CDR1 TSWWSYY and CDR2 QGS. This CDR3 comprises 20 residues. The chain's CDR3 is CALGEPSFMLLGTFHPKLIF. In DNA, the CDR3 is TGTGCTCTTGGGGAACCTTCCTTTATGCTACTGGGGACTTTCCACCCTAAACTCATCTTT.

J is TRDJ3 and V is TRDV1, with TRDD3 matching 11 bases. The CDR3 loop spans 22 amino acids. Trimming removed 3 bases from V and 13 bases from J; junction bases left unmatched: 26. Germline CDR1 TSWWSYY, CDR2 QGS. DNA of the CDR3: TGTGCTCTTGGGGATTCCCGGCCAACCGTACTGGGGGATATGGGAGCGGGACGACAGATGTTTTTC. Amino acids: CALGDSRPTVLGDMGAGRQMFF.

By share, this clone counts as large. The chain uses TRAV38-2/DV8 and TRDJ1, with TRDD3 identical over 9 bases. The CDR3 covers 18 residues. V shed 6 bases and J 0 bases; nucleotides not matched to a gene: 15. The V gene's germline CDR1 is TSESDYY and CDR2 QEAYKQQN. CDR3 nucleotide sequence: TGTGCTTATAAGTTTAGGGGAAGGGGATACGGGTACACCGATAAACTCATCTTT. Protein product: CAYKFRGRGYGYTDKLIF.

To note about this clone: A much larger clone differs from this one at a single base, so this may be a read error. This chain connects TRDV3 to TRDJ1, with no clear D. V dropped 2 bases and J dropped 7 bases, with 11 bases sitting between them. The CDR3 contains 11 residues. CDR1 is TVYSNPD, CDR2 GDNSRS, per germline (reference sequence). In DNA, the CDR3 is TGTGCCTTTCCCTTTGTTGGTAAACTCATCTTT. Encoded protein: CAFPFVGKLIF.

In this sample, this clone is large. V gene TRDV1 combines with J gene TRDJ1; TRDD3 matches 7 bases. With 0 bases clipped from V and 8 bases from J, the junction kept 15 bases outside the gene matches. This CDR3 spans 17 amino acids. From germline, CDR1 is TSWWSYY and CDR2 QGS. The CDR3 region has the DNA TGTGCTCTTGGGGAACTAGAACCGAGGACTGGGGACCAAAAACTCATCTTT. Protein product: CALGELEPRTGDQKLIF.

This clone is labeled large. The V gene is TRDV2, the J gene TRDJ2, with D tentatively TRDD3 (5 bases). Trimming stripped 2 bases from V and 8 bases from J, with 20 bases between. Germline assignment: CDR1 GEAIGNYY and CDR2 EKD. The CDR3 has 16 residues. The CDR3 reads CACDIGGGAIRAQLFF. Here the CDR3 DNA reads TGTGCCTGTGACATTGGAGGGGGGGCGATTAGGGCACAACTCTTCTTT.

This clone is deemed large (0.1 to 1%). CDR3 nucleotide sequence: TGTGCCTTCCCCGTTCCTGCGGTGGGGGATACCGATAAACTCATCTTT. This encodes CAFPVPAVGDTDKLIF. The chain recombines TRDV3 with TRDJ1, with 8 bases matching TRDD3. The germline CDR1 and CDR2 sequences are TVYSNPD and GDNSRS (reference sequence). This CDR3 region has 16 residues. Trimming removed 3 bases from V and 2 bases from J; junction bases left unmatched: 14.

This clone was seen more than once but under ten times. This may arise from a read error, as a much more abundant clone is one base away. V gene TRDV1 combines with J gene TRDJ1, with D maybe TRDD2 (9 bases). The CDR3 is 22 amino acids. Per germline, CDR1 TSWWSYY and CDR2 QGS. V shed 5 bases and J shed 0 bases, with 34 bases lying between them. The CDR3 nucleotides are TGTGCTCTTGGGAAAACACCCCCTTCCTACCCTACTGGGGGGTTGTACACCGATAAACTCATCTTT. It encodes CALGKTPPSYPTGGLYTDKLIF.

By frequency in the sample, this clone is medium-sized. The V call is TRDV2, the J call TRDJ1, with 9 bases lining up with TRDD3. V was pared by 7 bases and J by 0 bases, with 5 bases of the junction left unmatched. CDR3 size: 14 residues. Germline CDR1 GEAIGNYY, CDR2 EKD. CDR3 coding DNA: TGTGCCTGCGCCTGGGGGATGTACACCGATAAACTCATCTTT. It is translated as CACAWGMYTDKLIF.

In its sample, this clone was seen a few times. The junction does not match germline at one end; this may be a read error. This rearrangement joins TRDV2 to TRDJ3, with D hard to call. This CDR3 is 17 amino acids long. Germline CDR1 is GEAIGNYY and CDR2 is EKD. In nucleotides, the CDR3 is TGTGCCCGTGACCCCACGGGTGCCTCCTGGGACACCCGACAGATGTTTTTC. Translated, it gives CARDPTGASWDTRQMFF.

V usage is TRDV1 and J usage is TRDJ4, with no clear D. Looked up from germline, CDR1 is TSWWSYY and CDR2 is QGS. V lost 4 bases to trimming and J lost 2 bases, with 8 bases between them. This CDR3 has 12 residues. The CDR3 reads CALGALNRPLIF. CDR3 coding DNA: TGTGCTCTTGGGGCCCTAAATAGACCCCTGATCTTT.

V is TRDV1 and J is TRDJ3, with D possibly being TRDD3 (6 bases). The CDR3 spans 23 residues. Deletions cut 1 base from V and 0 bases from J, with 25 bases between. CDR1 is TSWWSYY, CDR2 QGS, per germline. This CDR3 is CALGEQILCWGSFCSWDTRQMFF. The DNA of the CDR3 is TGTGCTCTTGGGGAACAAATCCTGTGTTGGGGGTCCTTCTGCTCCTGGGACACCCGACAGATGTTTTTC.

By share of the sample, this clone is large. The same CDR3 can be traced to other DNA sequences in this sample. The chain links TRDV1 to TRDJ1, with 11 bases matching TRDD3. This CDR3 is built from 19 residues. CDR1 TSWWSYY and CDR2 QGS come from the germline V gene. Trimming removed 0 bases from V and 8 bases from J; junction bases left unmatched: 17. The CDR3 reads CALGELRSTNLGDTPKLIF. In nucleotides, the CDR3 is TGTGCTCTTGGGGAACTTCGAAGTACAAATCTGGGGGATACTCCCAAACTCATCTTT.

By share of the sample, this clone is large. This sequence joins TRAV38-2/DV8 and TRDJ1, with D tentatively TRDD3 (5 bases). Germline values: CDR1 TSESDYY, CDR2 QEAYKQQN. V dropped 0 bases and J dropped 2 bases, with 32 bases sitting between them. The CDR3 loop spans 22 amino acids. Here the CDR3 DNA reads TGTGCTTATAGGAGCGCGTCGACTCCCATAGGTAGAGGCCTCAGGGGAACCGATAAACTCATCTTT. Its translation is CAYRSASTPIGRGLRGTDKLIF.

The rearrangement joins TRDV2 to TRDJ3; 9 positions agree with TRDD3. The J segment lost 0 bases and the V segment lost 3 bases, leaving 29 bases of the junction unmatched. The CDR3 is 26 amino acids. Germline-derived CDR1 and CDR2 are GEAIGNYY and EKD. DNA for the CDR3: TGTGCCTGTGACGCCCCCCCACGTATGGGGGATATAAAAGGATTATTGAGCTCCTGGGACACCCGACAGATGTTTTTC. Translated: CACDAPPRMGDIKGLLSSWDTRQMFF.